These 8 T cell receptor beta chains originate from one sample sequenced in a study of blood T cell repertoires in COVID-19. Only in-frame clones appear in the TCRdb table, and some are missing; sequencing was by immunoSEQ multiplex PCR. The sample shows some 220,000 clones, 85% of them seen only once. The specimen sequenced was peripheral blood. The receptor set was obtained from a woman aged 65 to 85 with COVID-19, enrolled during active disease.

This chain connects TRBV7-6 to TRBJ2-7; 7 nucleotides align to TRBD1. Germline assignment: CDR1 SGHVS and CDR2 FNYEAQ. The length of the CDR3 is 16 residues. V lost 1 base and J lost 2; bases outside the gene matches: 8. DNA for the CDR3: TGTGCCAGCAGCTTAGGCCTCCGGGGACAGCCCTACGAGCAGTACTTC. Amino acid sequence: CASSLGLRGQPYEQYF.

The chain joins TRBV18 to TRBJ1-1; D might be TRBD1 (5 bases). Germline values: CDR1 KGHSH, CDR2 LQKENI. V lost 2 bases to trimming and J lost 0 bases, with 7 bases between them. The CDR3 totals 14 residues. The CDR3 DNA follows: TGTGCCAGCTCACCAGACAGTTTGAACACTGAAGCTTTCTTT. Translation gives CASSPDSLNTEAFF.

The chain couples TRBV5-1 to TRBJ2-7, with TRBD2 identical over 8 bases. V lost 0 bases and J lost 2; bases outside the gene matches: 7. The CDR3 runs to 16 residues. Germline V gene lookup returns CDR1 SGHRS and CDR2 YFSETQ. CDR3 nucleotide sequence: TGCGCCAGCAGCTTGGGGGATAGCGGGACTCCCTACGAGCAGTACTTC. Protein: CASSLGDSGTPYEQYF. The variable domain in full, with the rest retrieved from reference TRBV5-1 and TRBJ2-7, is KAGVTQTPRYLIKTRGQQVTLSCSPISGHRSVSWYQQTPGQGLQFLFEYFSETQRNKGNFPGRFSGRQFSNSRSEMNVSTLELGDSALYLCASSLGDSGTPYEQYFGPGTRLTVT.

This chain links TRBV7-3 with TRBJ2-1, with 10 nucleotides matching TRBD2. In germline, CDR1 is SGHTA, CDR2 FQGTGA. V trimming: 5 bases; J trimming: 10 bases; junction bases outside the gene matches: 5. The CDR3 consists of 13 residues. CDR3 region: CASSPSGLAEQFF. The CDR3, as DNA: TGTGCCAGCAGCCCTTCGGGACTAGCGGAGCAGTTCTTC.

The chain has TRBV9 and TRBJ1-4; D not certain. This CDR3 has 14 amino acids. V lost 3 bases and J 3 bases, leaving 9 bases between the germline ends. Looked up from germline, CDR1 is SGDLS and CDR2 is YYNGEE. The CDR3 bases are TGTGCCAGCAGCGCCGGGTTCCCTAATGAAAAACTGTTTTTT. Translation: CASSAGFPNEKLFF.

V usage is TRBV19 and J usage is TRBJ1-3; D is unresolved. The CDR3 covers 13 residues. Per the germline V gene, CDR1 is LNHDA and CDR2 is SQIVND (reference sequence). V was pared by 8 bases and J by 2 bases, with 10 bases between. CDR3 nucleotides: TGTGCCAGTGCGCCGACTACTGGAAACACCATATATTTT. Its protein product is CASAPTTGNTIYF.

In this sample, this clone turned up a few times. The chain employs TRBV19 and TRBJ1-1; D gene uncertain. Germline loops: CDR1 LNHDA, CDR2 SQIVND (reference sequence). There are 13 residues in the CDR3. Trimming took 5 bases from V and 3 from J, leaving 10 bases between them. The CDR3 loop is CASSLGFHTEAFF. In DNA form, the CDR3 reads TGTGCCAGTAGTTTGGGCTTCCACACTGAAGCTTTCTTT.

The chain couples TRBV7-8 to TRBJ2-7; TRBD2 is a possible D gene (6 bases). From germline, CDR1 is SGHVS and CDR2 FQNEAQ. Trimming cost V 5 bases and J 3 bases, with 11 bases left between them. This CDR3 has 13 residues. CDR3 loop: CASSGGISYEQYF. In nucleotides, the CDR3 is TGTGCCAGCAGCGGCGGGATAAGCTACGAGCAGTACTTC.